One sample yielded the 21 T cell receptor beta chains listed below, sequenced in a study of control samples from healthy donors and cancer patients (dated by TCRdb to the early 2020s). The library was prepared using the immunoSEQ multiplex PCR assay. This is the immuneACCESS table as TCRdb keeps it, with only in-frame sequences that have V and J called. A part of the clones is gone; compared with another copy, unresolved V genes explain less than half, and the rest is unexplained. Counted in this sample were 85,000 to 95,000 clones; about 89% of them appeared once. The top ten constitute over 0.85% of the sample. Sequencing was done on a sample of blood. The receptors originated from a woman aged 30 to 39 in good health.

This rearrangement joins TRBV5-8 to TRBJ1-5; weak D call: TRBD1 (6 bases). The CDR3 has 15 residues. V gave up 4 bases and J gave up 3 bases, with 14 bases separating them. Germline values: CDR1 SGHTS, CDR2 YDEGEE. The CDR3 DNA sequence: TGTGCCAGCAGCCCGACAGGAAACGACAATCAGCCCCAGCATTTT. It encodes CASSPTGNDNQPQHF. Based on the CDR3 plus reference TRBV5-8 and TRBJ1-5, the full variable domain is EAGVTQSPTHLIKTRGQQATLRCSPISGHTSVYWYQQALGLGLQFLLWYDEGEERNRGNFPPRFSGRQFPNYSSELNVNALELEDSALYLCASSPTGNDNQPQHFGDGTRLSIL.

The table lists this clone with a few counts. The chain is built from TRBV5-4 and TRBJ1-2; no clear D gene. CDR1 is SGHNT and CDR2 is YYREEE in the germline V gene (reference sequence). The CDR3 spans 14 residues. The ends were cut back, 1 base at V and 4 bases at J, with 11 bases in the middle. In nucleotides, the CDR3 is TGTGCCAGCAGCTTGTGGGAGGGAATCTATGGCTACACCTTC. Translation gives CASSLWEGIYGYTF.

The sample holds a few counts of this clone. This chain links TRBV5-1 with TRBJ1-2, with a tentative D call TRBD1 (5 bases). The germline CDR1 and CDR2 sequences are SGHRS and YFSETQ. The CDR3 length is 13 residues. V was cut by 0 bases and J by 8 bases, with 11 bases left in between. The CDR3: CASSLGQSTGYTF. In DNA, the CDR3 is TGCGCCAGCAGCTTGGGACAGTCGACGGGCTACACCTTC.

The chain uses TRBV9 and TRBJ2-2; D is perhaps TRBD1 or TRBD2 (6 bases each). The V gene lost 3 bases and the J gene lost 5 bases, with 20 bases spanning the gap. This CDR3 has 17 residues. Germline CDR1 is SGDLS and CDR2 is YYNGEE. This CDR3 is CASSAGWGALRTGELFF. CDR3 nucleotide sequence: TGTGCCAGCAGCGCTGGGTGGGGGGCTTTGAGGACCGGGGAGCTGTTTTTT.

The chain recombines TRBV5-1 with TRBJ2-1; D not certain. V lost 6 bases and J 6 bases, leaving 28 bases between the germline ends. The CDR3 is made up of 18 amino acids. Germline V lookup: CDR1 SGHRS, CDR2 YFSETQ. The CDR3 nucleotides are TGCGCCAGCACCTACTCGTCCTCAGGACCGGTGGGCCCCAATGAGCAGTTCTTC. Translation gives CASTYSSSGPVGPNEQFF.

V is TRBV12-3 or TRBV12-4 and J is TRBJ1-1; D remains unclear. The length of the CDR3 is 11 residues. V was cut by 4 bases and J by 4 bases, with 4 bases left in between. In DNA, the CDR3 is TGTGCCAGCAGTTCGAGCACTGAAGCTTTCTTT. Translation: CASSSSTEAFF.

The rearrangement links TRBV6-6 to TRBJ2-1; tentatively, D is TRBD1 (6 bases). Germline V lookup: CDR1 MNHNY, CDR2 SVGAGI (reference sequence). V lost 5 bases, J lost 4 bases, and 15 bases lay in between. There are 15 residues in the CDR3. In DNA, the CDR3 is TGTGCCAGCAGTCCAACCGGGACACTTTACAATGAGCAGTTCTTC. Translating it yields CASSPTGTLYNEQFF.

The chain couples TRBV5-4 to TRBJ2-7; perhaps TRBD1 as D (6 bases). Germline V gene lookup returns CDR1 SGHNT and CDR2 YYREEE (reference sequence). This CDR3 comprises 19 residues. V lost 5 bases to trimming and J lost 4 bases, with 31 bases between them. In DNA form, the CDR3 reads TGTGCCAGCAGTCCACTACAGGGATACAAAGGTACCGGGACATACGAGCAGTACTTC. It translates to CASSPLQGYKGTGTYEQYF.

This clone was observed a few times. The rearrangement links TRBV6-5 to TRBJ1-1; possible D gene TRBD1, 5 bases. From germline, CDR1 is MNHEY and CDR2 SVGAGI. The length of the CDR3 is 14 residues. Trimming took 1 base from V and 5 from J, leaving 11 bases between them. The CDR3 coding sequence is TGTGCCAGCAGTTACTTTCGGGACGGTACTGAAGCTTTCTTT. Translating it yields CASSYFRDGTEAFF.

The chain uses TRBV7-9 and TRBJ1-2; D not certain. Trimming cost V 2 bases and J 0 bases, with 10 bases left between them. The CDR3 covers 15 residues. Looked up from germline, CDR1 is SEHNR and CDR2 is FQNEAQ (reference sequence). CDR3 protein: CASSLPQDSNYGYTF. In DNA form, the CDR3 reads TGTGCCAGCAGCTTACCGCAGGACTCTAACTATGGCTACACCTTC. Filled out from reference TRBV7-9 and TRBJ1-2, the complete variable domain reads DTGVSQNPRHKITKRGQNVTFRCDPISEHNRLYWYRQTLGQGPEFLTYFQNEAQLEKSRLLSDRFSAERPKGSFSTLEIQRTEQGDSAMYLCASSLPQDSNYGYTFGSGTRLTVV.

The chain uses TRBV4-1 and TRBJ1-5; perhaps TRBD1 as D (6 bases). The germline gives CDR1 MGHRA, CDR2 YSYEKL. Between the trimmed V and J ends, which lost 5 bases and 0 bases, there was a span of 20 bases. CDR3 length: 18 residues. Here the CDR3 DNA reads TGCGCCAGCAGCAATGTCGTGGCAGGGGTATATAGCAATCAGCCCCAGCATTTT. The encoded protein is CASSNVVAGVYSNQPQHF.

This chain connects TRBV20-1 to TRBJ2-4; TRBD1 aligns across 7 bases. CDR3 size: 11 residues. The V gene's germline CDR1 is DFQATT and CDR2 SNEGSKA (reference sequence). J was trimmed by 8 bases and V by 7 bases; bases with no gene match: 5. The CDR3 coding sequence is TGCAGTGGACAGGGATTCCACATTCAGTACTTC. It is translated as CSGQGFHIQYF.

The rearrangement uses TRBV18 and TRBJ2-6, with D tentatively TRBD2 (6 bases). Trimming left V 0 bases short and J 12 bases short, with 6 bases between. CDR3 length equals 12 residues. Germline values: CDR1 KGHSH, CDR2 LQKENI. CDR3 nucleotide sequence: TGTGCCAGCTCACCACCGGGAGGCGTCCTGACTTTC. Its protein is CASSPPGGVLTF. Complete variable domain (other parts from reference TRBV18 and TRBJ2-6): NAGVMQNPRHLVRRRGQEARLRCSPMKGHSHVYWYRQLPEEGLKFMVYLQKENIIDESGMPKERFSAEFPKEGPSILRIQQVVRGDSAAYFCASSPPGGVLTFGAGSRLTVL.

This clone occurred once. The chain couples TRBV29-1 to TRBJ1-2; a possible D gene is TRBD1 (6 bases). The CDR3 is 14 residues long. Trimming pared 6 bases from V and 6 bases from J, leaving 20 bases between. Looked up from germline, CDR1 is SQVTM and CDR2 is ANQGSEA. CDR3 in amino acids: CSVPDRSDSHGYTF. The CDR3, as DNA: TGCAGCGTCCCTGACAGGTCTGATTCTCATGGCTACACCTTC.

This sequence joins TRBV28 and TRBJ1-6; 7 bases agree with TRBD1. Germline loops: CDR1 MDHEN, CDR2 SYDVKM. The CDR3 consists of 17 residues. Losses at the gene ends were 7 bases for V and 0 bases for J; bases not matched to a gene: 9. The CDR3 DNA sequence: TGTGCCAGCACTATCCCGGACAGGAGCTCCTATAATTCACCCCTCCACTTT. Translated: CASTIPDRSSYNSPLHF.

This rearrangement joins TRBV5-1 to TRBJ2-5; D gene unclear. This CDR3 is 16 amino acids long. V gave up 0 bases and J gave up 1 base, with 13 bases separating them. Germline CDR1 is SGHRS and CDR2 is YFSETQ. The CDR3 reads CASSLEWWVGQETQYF. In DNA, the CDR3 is TGCGCCAGCAGCTTGGAGTGGTGGGTAGGCCAAGAGACCCAGTACTTC.

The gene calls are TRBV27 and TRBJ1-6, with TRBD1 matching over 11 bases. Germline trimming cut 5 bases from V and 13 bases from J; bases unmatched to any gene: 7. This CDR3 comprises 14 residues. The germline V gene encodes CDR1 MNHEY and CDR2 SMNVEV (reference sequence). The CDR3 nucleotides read TGTGCCAGCAGTCCCGGGACAGGGGGGTTCCCCCTCCACTTT. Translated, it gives CASSPGTGGFPLHF.

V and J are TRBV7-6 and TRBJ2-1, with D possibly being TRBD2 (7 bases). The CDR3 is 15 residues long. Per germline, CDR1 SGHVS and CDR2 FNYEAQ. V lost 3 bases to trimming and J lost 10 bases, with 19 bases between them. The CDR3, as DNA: TGTGCCAGCAGCTTGGGGGGGGCCCGCGGAGAGGAGCAGTTCTTC. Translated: CASSLGGARGEEQFF.

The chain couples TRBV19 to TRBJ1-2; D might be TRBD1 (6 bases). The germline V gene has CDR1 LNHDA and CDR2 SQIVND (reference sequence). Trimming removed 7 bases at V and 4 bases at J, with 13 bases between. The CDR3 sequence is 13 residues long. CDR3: CASIQQGAYGYTF. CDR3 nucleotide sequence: TGTGCCAGTATTCAACAGGGAGCCTATGGCTACACCTTC.

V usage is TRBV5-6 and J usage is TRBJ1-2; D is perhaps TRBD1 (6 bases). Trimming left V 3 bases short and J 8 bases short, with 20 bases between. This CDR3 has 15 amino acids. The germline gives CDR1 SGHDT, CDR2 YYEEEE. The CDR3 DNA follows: TGTGCCAGCAGCTACTACAGGGATCAGAGGGGCGGCTACACCTTC. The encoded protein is CASSYYRDQRGGYTF.

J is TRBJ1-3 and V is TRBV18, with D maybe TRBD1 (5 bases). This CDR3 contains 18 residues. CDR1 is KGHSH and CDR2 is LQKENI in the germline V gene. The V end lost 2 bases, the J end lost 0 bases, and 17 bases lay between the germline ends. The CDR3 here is CASSPSPGERGSGNTIYF. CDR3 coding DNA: TGTGCCAGCTCACCAAGTCCGGGGGAGAGGGGCTCTGGAAACACCATATATTTT.